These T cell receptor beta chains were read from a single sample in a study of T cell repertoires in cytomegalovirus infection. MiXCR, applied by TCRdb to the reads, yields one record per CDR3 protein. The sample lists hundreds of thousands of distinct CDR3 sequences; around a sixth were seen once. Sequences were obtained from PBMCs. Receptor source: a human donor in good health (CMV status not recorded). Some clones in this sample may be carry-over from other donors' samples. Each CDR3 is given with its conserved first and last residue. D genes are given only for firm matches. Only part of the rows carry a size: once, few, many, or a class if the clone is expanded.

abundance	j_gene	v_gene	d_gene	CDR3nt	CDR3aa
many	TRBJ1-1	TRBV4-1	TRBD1	TGCGCCAGCAGCCCCCGGGACAGGGGAGTCAGCACTGAAGCTTTCTTT	CASSPRDRGVSTEAFF
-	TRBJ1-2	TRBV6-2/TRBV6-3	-	TGTGCCAGCTATGTTCCGGATCAGCCCTATGGCTACACCTTC	CASYVPDQPYGYTF
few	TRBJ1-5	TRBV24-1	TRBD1	TGTGCCACCGGGGGACAGGGTCTCCATCAGCCCCAGCATTTT	CATGGQGLHQPQHF
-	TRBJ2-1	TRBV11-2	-	TGTGCCAGCAGCTTAGCTCCCCAGTATTCCTACAATGAGCAGTTCTTC	CASSLAPQYSYNEQFF
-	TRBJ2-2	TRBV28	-	TGTGCCAGCAGTCCGGGTGGGGGGGGCTCGAACACCGGGGAGCTGTTTTTT	CASSPGGGGSNTGELFF
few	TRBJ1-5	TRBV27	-	TGTGCCAGCAGTTTAGCGTTAAGCACGCCCCAGCATTTT	CASSLALSTPQHF
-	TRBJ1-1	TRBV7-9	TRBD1	TGTGCCAGCAGCTTAGGGCAGGGGGCGACTAAAGCTTTCTTT	CASSLGQGATKAFF
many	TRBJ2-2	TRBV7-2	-	TGTGCCAGCAGCCCATACAGCGTACAGAACACCGGGGAGCTGTTTTTT	CASSPYSVQNTGELFF
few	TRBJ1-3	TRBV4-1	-	TGCGCCAGCAGCCAAGGCGTATTCTCTGGAAACACCATATATTTT	CASSQGVFSGNTIYF
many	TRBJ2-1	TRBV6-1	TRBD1	TGTGCCAGCAGTGAACAGGGGGCCTTCTACAATGAGCAGTTCTTC	CASSEQGAFYNEQFF
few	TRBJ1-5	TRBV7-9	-	TGTGCCAGCAGCTTAATGGGGGGTACGAATCAGCCCCAGCATTTT	CASSLMGGTNQPQHF
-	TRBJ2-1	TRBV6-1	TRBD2	TGTGCCAGCAGTGAAAGCGGGGCGTACAATGAGCAGTTCTTC	CASSESGAYNEQFF
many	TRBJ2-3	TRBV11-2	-	TGTGCCAGCAGCGCGGGGTCCGTGGGGCTTTCAGCAGATACGCAGTATTTT	CASSAGSVGLSADTQYF
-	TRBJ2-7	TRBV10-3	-	TGTGCCTCCCGGAGAGGGGGACGCTCCTACGAGCAGTACTTC	CASRRGGRSYEQYF
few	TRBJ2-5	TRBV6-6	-	TGTGCCAGCAGTTACCCCCAAGGGGATCAAGAGACCCAGTACTTC	CASSYPQGDQETQYF
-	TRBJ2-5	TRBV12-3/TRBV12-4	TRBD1	TGTGCCAGCAGGGATGGGACAGGGTGGCGGCTAGAGACCCAGTACTTC	CASRDGTGWRLETQYF
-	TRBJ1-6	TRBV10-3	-	TGTGCCATCAGTGCGGTGCCAGGAGATAATTCACCCCTCCACTTT	CAISAVPGDNSPLHF
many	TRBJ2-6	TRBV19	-	TGTGCCAGTAGCGCTTCGGCTAGCAGAGGTGGGGCCAACGTCCTGACTTTC	CASSASASRGGANVLTF
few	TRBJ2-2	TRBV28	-	TGTGCCAGCAGTTTGTGGGTTCGGACCGGGGAGCTGTTTTTT	CASSLWVRTGELFF
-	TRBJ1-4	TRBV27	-	TGTGCCAGCGGACCCCCCAGGGCAACTAATGAAAAACTGTTTTTT	CASGPPRATNEKLFF
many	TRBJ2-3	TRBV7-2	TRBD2	TGTGCCAGCAGCTTAGGTCTAGCGGGGGCCCAGGGGGATACGCAGTATTTT	CASSLGLAGAQGDTQYF
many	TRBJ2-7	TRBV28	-	TGTGCCAGCAGTTTTTCCGGACAGACCTCCTACGAGCAGTACTTC	CASSFSGQTSYEQYF
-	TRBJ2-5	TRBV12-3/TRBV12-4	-	TGTGCCAGCAGTTCGCGGCTGGGCGGGGTACAGGGGGAGACCCAGTACTTC	CASSSRLGGVQGETQYF
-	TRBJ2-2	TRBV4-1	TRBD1	TGCGCCAGCAGCCGCGGACAGGGGTCTGCGAACACCGGGGAGCTGTTTTTT	CASSRGQGSANTGELFF
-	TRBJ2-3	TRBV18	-	TGTGCCAGCTCACCACCGTTTTTCCGGGGGGCGGACACAGATACGCAGTATTTT	CASSPPFFRGADTDTQYF
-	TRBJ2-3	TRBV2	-	TGTGCCAGCAGTGAAGTGGCCAGCACAGATACGCAGTATTTT	CASSEVASTDTQYF
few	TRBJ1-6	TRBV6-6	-	TGTGCCAGCAGGTTAGCAGTTAATTCACCCCTCCACTTT	CASRLAVNSPLHF
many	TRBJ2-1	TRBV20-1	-	TGCAGTGCCTTTGACAATGAGCAGTTCTTC	CSAFDNEQFF
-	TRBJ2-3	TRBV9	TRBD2	TGTGCCAGCAGCCCGACTCGCGGGGGGCAGGAGGATACGCAGTATTTT	CASSPTRGGQEDTQYF
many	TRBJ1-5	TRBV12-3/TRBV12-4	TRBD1	TGTGCCAGCAGTTTTAGGGGGCTAGAACAGCCCCAGCATTTT	CASSFRGLEQPQHF
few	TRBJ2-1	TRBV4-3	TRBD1	TGCGCCAGCAGCCGGAGCCGACAGGGTATCTTTTTGACGGATGAGCAGTTCTTC	CASSRSRQGIFLTDEQFF
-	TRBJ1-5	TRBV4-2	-	TGTGCCAGCAGCCAAGATTACAATACGAATCAGCCCCAGCATTTT	CASSQDYNTNQPQHF
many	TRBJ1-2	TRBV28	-	TGTGCCAGCGGGCTCACTAACTATGGCTACACCTTC	CASGLTNYGYTF
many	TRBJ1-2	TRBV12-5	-	TGTGCTAGTGACTCGGGGAGGGTGAGTGGCTACACCTTC	CASDSGRVSGYTF
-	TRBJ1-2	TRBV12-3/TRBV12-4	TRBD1	TGTGCCAGCAGTGACAGGGTTACTGGCTACACCTTC	CASSDRVTGYTF
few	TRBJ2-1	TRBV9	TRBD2	TGTGCCAGCAGCGACGCGGGGGGATCCTACAATGAGCAGTTCTTC	CASSDAGGSYNEQFF
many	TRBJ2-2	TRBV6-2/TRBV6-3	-	TGTGCCAGCACCTTTGTGGGATTCACCGGGGAGCTGTTTTTT	CASTFVGFTGELFF
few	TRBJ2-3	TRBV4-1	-	TGCGCCAGCAGCCAAGACCCCAGAGGCACAGATACGCAGTATTTT	CASSQDPRGTDTQYF
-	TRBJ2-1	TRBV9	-	TGTGCCAGCAGCGTAACGGGTGCTCCTTCCTACAATGAGCAGTTCTTC	CASSVTGAPSYNEQFF
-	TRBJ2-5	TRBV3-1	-	TGTGCCAGCAGCCAAGATGGTCTCGGCACCCAGTACTTC	CASSQDGLGTQYF
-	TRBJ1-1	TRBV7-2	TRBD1	TGTGCCAGCAGCGACCGACAGGGGGCAACCACTGAAGCTTTCTTT	CASSDRQGATTEAFF
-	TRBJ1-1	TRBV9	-	TGTGCCAGCAGCGTAGCGGCGCGGAGCACTGAAGCTTTCTTT	CASSVAARSTEAFF
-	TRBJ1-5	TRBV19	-	TGTGCCAGCAGGCAGGGTGGCCAGCCCCAGCATTTT	CASRQGGQPQHF
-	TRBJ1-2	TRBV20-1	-	TGCAGTGCTAGAACGGAAGGGCCTGGGGGCTACACCTTC	CSARTEGPGGYTF
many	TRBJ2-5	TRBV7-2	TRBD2	TGTGCCAGCTCCGGGGGGGCTTGGTACCAAGAGACCCAGTACTTC	CASSGGAWYQETQYF
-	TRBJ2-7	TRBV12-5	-	TGTGCTAGTGGTTCCCGGGACGGGACCTACGAGCAGTACTTC	CASGSRDGTYEQYF
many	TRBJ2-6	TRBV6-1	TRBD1	TGTGCCAGCAGCCCAACGGGGGACAGGGGGCTAGGGGCCAACGTCCTGACTTTC	CASSPTGDRGLGANVLTF
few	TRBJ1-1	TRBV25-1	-	TGTGCCAGCCGCCAGAGGTTTGAAGCTTTCTTT	CASRQRFEAFF
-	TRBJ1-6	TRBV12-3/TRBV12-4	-	TGTGCCAGCAGGACATCAGGGGTTTCCTATAATTCACCCCTCCACTTT	CASRTSGVSYNSPLHF
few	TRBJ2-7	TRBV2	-	TGTGCCAGCAGTGTACCAGGGGCGCTCCTCGAGCAGTACTTC	CASSVPGALLEQYF
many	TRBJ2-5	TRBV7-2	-	TGTGCCAGCAGCTTTGGGGTCCAAGAGACCCAGTACTTC	CASSFGVQETQYF
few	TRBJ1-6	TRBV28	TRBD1	TGTGCCAGCAGTTTAGTCGGGACAGGGAGTAACAATTCACCCCTCCACTTT	CASSLVGTGSNNSPLHF
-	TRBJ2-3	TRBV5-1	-	TGCGCCAGCAGCTCAACAAGCAGCACAGATACGCAGTATTTT	CASSSTSSTDTQYF
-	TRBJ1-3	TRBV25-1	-	TGTGCCAGCAGCCACGGGGGCCCTCCTGGAAACACCATATATTTT	CASSHGGPPGNTIYF
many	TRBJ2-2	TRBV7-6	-	TGTGCCAGCAGCGACCACAGAGGGACGGTCACCGGGGAGCTGTTTTTT	CASSDHRGTVTGELFF
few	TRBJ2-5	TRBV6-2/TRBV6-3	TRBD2	TGTGCCAGCAGTACCCCCCGGGGGGGCTTGGAGACCCAGTACTTC	CASSTPRGGLETQYF
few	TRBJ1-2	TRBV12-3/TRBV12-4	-	TGTGCCAGCAGTTTACTTGGGGTAACTGGCTATGGCTACACCTTC	CASSLLGVTGYGYTF
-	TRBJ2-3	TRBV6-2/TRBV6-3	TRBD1	TGTGCCAGCAGTTACGGGACAGCGAGCACAGATACGCAGTATTTT	CASSYGTASTDTQYF
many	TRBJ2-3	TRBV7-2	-	TGTGCCAGCAGCTCCGGCCGCACAGATACGCAGTATTTT	CASSSGRTDTQYF